This T cell receptor beta chain was sequenced during a study of shared clonotypes between healthy human individuals. Study information: In total, the donors were a couple of women and a few men aged 18 to 49.

The germline gives CDR1 LNHDA, CDR2 SQIVND (reference sequence). The CDR3 contains 18 residues. The junction had 2 bases not matched to a gene; V was cut back by 0 bases and J by 3 bases. With respect to this clone: Antigen unknown.

Several immunoSEQ plates held equal portions of the genomic DNA taken from each subset. The table came from immunoSEQ multiplex PCR; TCRdb's copy has only in-frame clones and leaves some out. This repertoire shows under 1,100,000 clones, 60% to 80% found once; its top ten account for around 1.4%. Findings and limits, study-wide: Non-shared clonotypes were found to have lower generation probabilities than the clonotypes that were shared by all four of the sorted-subset donors. For naive CD4 cells, roughly 5% of clonotypes were shared across several donors.

The rearrangement links TRBV19 to TRBJ2-1; TRBD2 matches at 16 bases. The sequenced material came from memory CD4+ T cells sorted from blood. Subset specified: CD45RA-negative fraction. The sequence came from a man between 18 and 29 years old in good health. CDR3 in DNA: TGTGCCAGTAGTATAGAGGGACTAGCGGGGGGGTACTACAATGAGCAGTTCTTC. Its protein is CASSIEGLAGGYYNEQFF.